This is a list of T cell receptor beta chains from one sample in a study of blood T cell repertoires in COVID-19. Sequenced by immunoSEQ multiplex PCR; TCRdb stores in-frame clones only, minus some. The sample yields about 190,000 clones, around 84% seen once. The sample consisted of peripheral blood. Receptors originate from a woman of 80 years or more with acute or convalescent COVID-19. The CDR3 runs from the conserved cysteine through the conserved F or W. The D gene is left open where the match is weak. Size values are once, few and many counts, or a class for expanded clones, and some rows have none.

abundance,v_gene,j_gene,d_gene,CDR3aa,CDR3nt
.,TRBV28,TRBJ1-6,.,CASSFTGTRDSPLHF,TGTGCCAGCAGTTTTACCGGGACTCGAGATTCACCCCTCCACTTT
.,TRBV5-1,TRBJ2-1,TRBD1,CASRDDRGAISYNEQFF,TGCGCCAGCAGGGATGACAGGGGGGCGATCTCCTACAATGAGCAGTTCTTC
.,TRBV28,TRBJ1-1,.,CASSWAGGRTEAFF,TGTGCCAGCAGCTGGGCGGGGGGGCGGACTGAAGCTTTCTTT
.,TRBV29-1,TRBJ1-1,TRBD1,CSVVSDRTRVGAFF,TGCAGCGTTGTGTCGGACAGGACACGGGTGGGAGCTTTCTTT
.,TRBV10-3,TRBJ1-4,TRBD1,CAISEQGADEKLFF,TGTGCCATCAGTGAGCAGGGGGCGGATGAAAAACTGTTTTTT
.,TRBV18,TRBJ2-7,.,CASSPGQGLGEQYF,TGTGCCAGCTCACCCGGGCAGGGGCTAGGCGAGCAGTACTTC
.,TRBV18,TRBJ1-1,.,CASSPGRATYTEAFF,TGTGCCAGCTCACCCGGGAGGGCTACGTACACTGAAGCTTTCTTT
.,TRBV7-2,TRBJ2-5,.,CASSLARSEETQYF,TGTGCCAGCAGCTTAGCGAGATCGGAAGAGACCCAGTACTTC
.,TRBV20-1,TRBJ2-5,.,CSASVGSGKYQETQYF,TGCAGTGCTAGTGTCGGGAGCGGCAAGTACCAAGAGACCCAGTACTTC
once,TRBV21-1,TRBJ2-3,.,CASRKDLADTDTQYF,TGTGCCAGCAGAAAAGATCTAGCGGACACAGATACGCAGTATTTT
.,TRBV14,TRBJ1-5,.,CASSQVRATNQPQHF,TGTGCCAGCAGCCAAGTGAGGGCTACTAATCAGCCCCAGCATTTT
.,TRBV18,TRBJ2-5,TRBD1,CASSPDRETQYF,TGTGCCAGCTCACCGGACAGGGAGACCCAGTACTTC
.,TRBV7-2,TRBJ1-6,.,CASSLAQGVPLHF,TGTGCCAGCAGCTTAGCTCAAGGAGTCCCCCTCCACTTT
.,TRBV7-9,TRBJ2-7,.,CASSPGTVGGNEQYF,TGTGCCAGCAGCCCCGGGACAGTGGGCGGGAATGAGCAGTACTTC
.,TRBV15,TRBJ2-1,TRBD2,CATSTDLLRTSGGGLEQFF,TGTGCCACCAGCACCGACCTGCTCCGGACTAGCGGGGGGGGGCTGGAGCAGTTCTTC
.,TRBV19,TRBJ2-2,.,CASSMARGPGELFF,TGTGCCAGTAGTATGGCCCGCGGCCCCGGGGAGCTGTTTTTT
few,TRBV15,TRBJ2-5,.,CATSRDRTGRTQYF,TGTGCCACCAGCAGAGACCGGACCGGGAGGACCCAGTACTTC
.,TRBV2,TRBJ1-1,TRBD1,CASGQEFTEAFF,TGTGCCAGCGGACAGGAGTTCACTGAAGCTTTCTTT
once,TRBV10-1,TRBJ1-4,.,CASSDREKLFF,TGCGCCAGCAGTGACCGTGAAAAACTGTTTTTT
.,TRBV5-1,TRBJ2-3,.,CASSLSTTDTQYF,TGCGCCAGCAGCCTCTCTACCACAGATACGCAGTATTTT
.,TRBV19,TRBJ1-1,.,CASSTVMNTEAFF,TGTGCCAGTAGCACAGTCATGAACACTGAAGCTTTCTTT
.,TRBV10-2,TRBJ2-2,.,CASNPLASAGELFF,TGCGCCAGCAACCCCCTAGCGTCGGCCGGGGAGCTGTTTTTT
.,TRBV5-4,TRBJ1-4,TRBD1,CASSSRGTGTEKLFF,TGTGCCAGCAGCTCCCGAGGGACAGGGACAGAAAAACTGTTTTTT
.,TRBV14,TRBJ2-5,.,CASSQDRGTYQETQYF,TGTGCCAGCAGCCAAGATCGGGGAACCTACCAAGAGACCCAGTACTTC
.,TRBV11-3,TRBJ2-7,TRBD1,CASSKTTTGGEQYF,TGTGCCAGCAGCAAGACGACGACAGGGGGCGAGCAGTACTTC
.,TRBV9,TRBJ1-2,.,CASSVQDRNYGYTF,TGTGCCAGCAGCGTACAGGACAGAAACTATGGCTACACCTTC
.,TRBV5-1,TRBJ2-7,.,CASSLEAISYEQYF,TGCGCCAGCAGCTTGGAAGCTATTTCCTACGAGCAGTACTTC
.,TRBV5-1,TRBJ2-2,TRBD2,CASSLSSGRGTGELFF,TGCGCCAGCAGTCTCTCTAGCGGGAGGGGCACCGGGGAGCTGTTTTTT
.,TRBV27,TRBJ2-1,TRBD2,CASSLSSGRAIYNEQFF,TGTGCCAGCAGTTTGTCTAGCGGGAGGGCCATCTACAATGAGCAGTTCTTC
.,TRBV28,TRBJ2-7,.,CASSFVRPGYEQYF,TGTGCCAGCAGTTTCGTCAGGCCTGGCTACGAGCAGTACTTC
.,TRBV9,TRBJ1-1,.,CASSVIGDTEAFF,TGTGCCAGCAGCGTAATAGGGGACACTGAAGCTTTCTTT
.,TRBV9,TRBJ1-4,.,CASSVGATNEKLFF,TGTGCCAGCAGCGTAGGAGCAACTAATGAAAAACTGTTTTTT
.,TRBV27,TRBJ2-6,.,CASRFSGANVLTF,TGTGCCAGCCGGTTCTCTGGGGCCAACGTCCTGACTTTC
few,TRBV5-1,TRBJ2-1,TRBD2,CASSLEPSGSSYNEQFF,TGCGCCAGCAGCTTGGAACCTAGCGGGAGCTCCTACAATGAGCAGTTCTTC
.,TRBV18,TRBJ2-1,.,CASSREGVPPFTGLFF,TGTGCCAGCTCCCGTGAGGGAGTTCCTCCTTTCACGGGTCTGTTCTTC